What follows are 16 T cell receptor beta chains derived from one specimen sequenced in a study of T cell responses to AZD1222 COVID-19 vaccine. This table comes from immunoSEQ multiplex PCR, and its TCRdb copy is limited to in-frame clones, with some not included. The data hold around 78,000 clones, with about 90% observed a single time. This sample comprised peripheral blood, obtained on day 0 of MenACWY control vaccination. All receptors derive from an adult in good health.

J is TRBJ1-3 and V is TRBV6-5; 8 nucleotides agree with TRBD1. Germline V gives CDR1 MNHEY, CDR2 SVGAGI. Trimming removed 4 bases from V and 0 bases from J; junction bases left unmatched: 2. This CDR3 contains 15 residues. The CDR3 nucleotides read TGTGCCAGCAGTTCGACAGGGGACTCTGGAAACACCATATATTTT. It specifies CASSSTGDSGNTIYF.

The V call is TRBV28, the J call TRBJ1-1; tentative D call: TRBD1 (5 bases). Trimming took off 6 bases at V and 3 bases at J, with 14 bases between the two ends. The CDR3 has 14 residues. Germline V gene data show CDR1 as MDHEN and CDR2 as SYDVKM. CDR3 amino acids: CASSLGDFYTEAFF. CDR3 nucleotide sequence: TGTGCCAGCAGCTTAGGGGATTTTTACACTGAAGCTTTCTTT.

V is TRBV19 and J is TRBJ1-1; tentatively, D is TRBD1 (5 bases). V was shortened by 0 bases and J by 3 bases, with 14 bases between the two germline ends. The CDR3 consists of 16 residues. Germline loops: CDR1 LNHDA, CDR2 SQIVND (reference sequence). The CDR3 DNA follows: TGTGCCAGTAGTATAGATCGGGGCAGGTTGGACACTGAAGCTTTCTTT. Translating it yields CASSIDRGRLDTEAFF.

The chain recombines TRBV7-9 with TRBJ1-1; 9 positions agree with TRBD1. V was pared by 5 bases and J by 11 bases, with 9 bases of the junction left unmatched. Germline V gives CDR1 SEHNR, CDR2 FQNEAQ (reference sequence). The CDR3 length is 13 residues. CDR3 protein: CASSPWTGDMAFF. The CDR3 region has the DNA TGTGCCAGCAGCCCTTGGACAGGGGATATGGCTTTCTTT.

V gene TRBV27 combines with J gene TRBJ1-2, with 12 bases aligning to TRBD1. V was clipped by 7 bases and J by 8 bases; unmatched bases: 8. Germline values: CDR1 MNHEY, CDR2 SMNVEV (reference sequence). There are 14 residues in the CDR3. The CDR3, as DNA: TGTGCCAGCATGGGACAGGGGGCGCTTCGCGGCTACACCTTC. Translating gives CASMGQGALRGYTF.

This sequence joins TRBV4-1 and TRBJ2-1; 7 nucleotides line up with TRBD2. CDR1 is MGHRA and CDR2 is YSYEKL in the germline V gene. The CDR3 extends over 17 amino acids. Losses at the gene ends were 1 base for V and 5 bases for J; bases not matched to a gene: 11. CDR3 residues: CASSQVLVKSGDNEQFF. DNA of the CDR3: TGCGCCAGCAGCCAAGTACTCGTAAAAAGCGGGGACAATGAGCAGTTCTTC.

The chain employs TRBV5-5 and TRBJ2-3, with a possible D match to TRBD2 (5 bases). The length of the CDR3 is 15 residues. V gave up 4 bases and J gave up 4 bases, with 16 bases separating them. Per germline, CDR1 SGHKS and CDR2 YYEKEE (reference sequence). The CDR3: CASSIARPEADTQYF. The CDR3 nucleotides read TGTGCCAGCAGCATCGCCAGGCCGGAGGCAGATACGCAGTATTTT.

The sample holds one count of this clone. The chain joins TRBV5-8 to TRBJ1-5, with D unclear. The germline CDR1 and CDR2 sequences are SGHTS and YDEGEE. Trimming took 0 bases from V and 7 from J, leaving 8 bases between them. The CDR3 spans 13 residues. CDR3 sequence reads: CASSLGEGQPQHF. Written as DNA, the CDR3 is TGTGCCAGCAGCTTGGGGGAAGGACAGCCCCAGCATTTT.

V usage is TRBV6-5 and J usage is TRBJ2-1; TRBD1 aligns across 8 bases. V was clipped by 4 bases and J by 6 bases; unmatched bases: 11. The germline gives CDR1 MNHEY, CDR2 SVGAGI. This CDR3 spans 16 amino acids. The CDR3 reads CASSFRPGGPRNEQFF. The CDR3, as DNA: TGTGCCAGCAGTTTCCGCCCAGGGGGCCCTCGCAATGAGCAGTTCTTC.

In DNA form, the CDR3 reads TGCAGCGTTGAAGCGGGGGGAGTCGGTGAGCAGTTCTTC. As protein: CSVEAGGVGEQFF. The rearrangement links TRBV29-1 to TRBJ2-1; TRBD2 matches at 7 bases. J was trimmed by 9 bases and V by 1 base; bases with no gene match: 6. Germline V gene lookup returns CDR1 SQVTM and CDR2 ANQGSEA. The CDR3 is 13 residues long.

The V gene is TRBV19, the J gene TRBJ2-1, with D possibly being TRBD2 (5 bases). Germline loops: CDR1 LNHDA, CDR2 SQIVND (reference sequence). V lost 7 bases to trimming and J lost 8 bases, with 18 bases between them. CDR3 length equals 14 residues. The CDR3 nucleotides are TGTGCCAGTAAAGTCGGGATTGCTGTCGATGAGCAGTTCTTC. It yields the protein CASKVGIAVDEQFF.

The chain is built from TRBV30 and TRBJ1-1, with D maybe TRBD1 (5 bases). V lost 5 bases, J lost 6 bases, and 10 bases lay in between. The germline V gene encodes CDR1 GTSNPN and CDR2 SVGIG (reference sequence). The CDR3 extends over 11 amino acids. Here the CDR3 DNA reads TGTGCCTGGGGGGGTGGCTCTGAAGCTTTCTTT. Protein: CAWGGGSEAFF.

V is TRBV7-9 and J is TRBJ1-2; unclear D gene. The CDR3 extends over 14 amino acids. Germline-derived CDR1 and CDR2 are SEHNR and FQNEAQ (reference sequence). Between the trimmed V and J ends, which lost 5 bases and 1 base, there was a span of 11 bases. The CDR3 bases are TGTGCCAGCAGCCCTATAGGGATTAACTATGGCTACACCTTC. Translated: CASSPIGINYGYTF. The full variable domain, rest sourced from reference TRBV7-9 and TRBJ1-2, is DTGVSQNPRHKITKRGQNVTFRCDPISEHNRLYWYRQTLGQGPEFLTYFQNEAQLEKSRLLSDRFSAERPKGSFSTLEIQRTEQGDSAMYLCASSPIGINYGYTFGSGTRLTVV.

This CDR3 reads CASSPGWNTEAFF. The CDR3 DNA reads TGTGCCAGCAGTCCAGGTTGGAACACTGAAGCTTTCTTT. This chain joins TRBV27 and TRBJ1-1, with unresolved D. V was trimmed by 5 bases and J by 1 base, leaving 8 bases between them. Germline V gene sequence: CDR1 MNHEY, CDR2 SMNVEV (reference sequence). The CDR3 runs to 13 residues.

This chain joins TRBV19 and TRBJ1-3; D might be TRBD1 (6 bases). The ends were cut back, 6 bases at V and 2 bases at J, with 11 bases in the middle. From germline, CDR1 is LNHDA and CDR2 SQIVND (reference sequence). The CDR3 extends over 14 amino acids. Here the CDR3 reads CASRPGATGNTIYF. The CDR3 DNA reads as TGTGCCAGTAGGCCGGGGGCAACTGGAAACACCATATATTTT.

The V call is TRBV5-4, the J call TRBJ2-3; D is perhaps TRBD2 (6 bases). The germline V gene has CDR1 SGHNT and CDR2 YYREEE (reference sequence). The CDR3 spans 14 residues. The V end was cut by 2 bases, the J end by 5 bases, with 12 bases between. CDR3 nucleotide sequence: TGTGCCAGCAGCTTAGCCAGGAGGGGAGATACGCAGTATTTT. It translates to CASSLARRGDTQYF.